Here is one T cell receptor (beta chain) with its context. Its antigen is not identified. This specimen comes from a study of T cell repertoires in cytomegalovirus infection. Trimming removed 8 bases from V and 7 bases from J; junction bases left unmatched: 16. This CDR3 has 16 residues. Germline values: CDR1 MDHEN, CDR2 SYDVKM. TCRdb fed the reads into MiXCR, producing one record per CDR3 protein. This sample has about 920,000 distinct CDR3 sequences, with 31% found just once. Study results and caveats: Cumulative frequency (of public TCR beta family members) identified carriers of CMV plus the relevant HLA.

The rearrangement joins TRBV28 to TRBJ2-3; 9 bases agree with TRBD2. Sequenced material: cultured CD8+ T cells from PBMCs, taken from culture after CMV antigen stimulation. The sequence was obtained from a human donor in good health (CMV status not recorded). Some clones in this sample may be carry-over from other donors' samples. CDR3 loop: CASRSRGSGSSNTQYF. The CDR3 nucleotides read TGTGCCAGCCGTTCCCGGGGTAGCGGGAGCAGTAATACGCAGTATTTT.